This paragraph covers one TCR beta chain sequence. What it binds is unknown. The entry originates in a study of cytomegalovirus exposure and HLA in healthy donors. About the research overall: The roughly 700 first-cohort repertoires shared a platform with the 120 validation repertoires, as reported in a later analysis.

Sequenced by immunoSEQ multiplex PCR; TCRdb stores in-frame clones only, minus some. There are about 160,000 clones in the sample; approximately 89% occur only once, and around 4.4% lies in the top ten. Findings and caveats of the study: Cytomegalovirus status, reportedly, was diagnosed with high specificity and sensitivity by the classifier.

This TCR was sampled from a man in his late teens or twenties in good health and CMV-seropositive. The sequenced material came from PBMCs.

In nucleotides, the CDR3 is TGTGCCAGCAGCTCCCCCCTAACAGGGGTGGGGAACACCGGGGAGCTGTTTTTT. Amino acids: CASSSPLTGVGNTGELFF. The chain uses TRBV11-3 and TRBJ2-2; 7 bases map to TRBD1. Looked up from germline, CDR1 is SGHNT and CDR2 is YENEEA. CDR3 length: 18 residues. J was trimmed by 1 base and V by 4 bases; bases with no gene match: 12.